The TCR beta chain under discussion was sequenced for a study of T cell repertoires in cytomegalovirus infection. This CDR3 contains 15 residues. Trimming took off 3 bases at V and 3 bases at J, with 14 bases between the two ends. Germline loops: CDR1 MDHEN, CDR2 SYDVKM. MiXCR, applied by TCRdb to the reads, yields one record per CDR3 protein. This repertoire shows 250,000 or so distinct CDR3 sequences, 17% found once; its top ten account for roughly half. This receptor was obtained from a human donor in good health (CMV status not recorded). Some clones in this sample may be carry-over from other donors' samples. This chain connects TRBV28 to TRBJ2-5; weak D call: TRBD2 (5 bases). Material: CD8+ T cells from PBMCs. The CDR3 is CASSLRAGPKETQYF. The DNA for the CDR3 is TGTGCCAGCAGTTTGAGGGCAGGTCCTAAAGAGACCCAGTACTTC.